The rows below give T cell receptor beta chains drawn from one sample of a study of T cells in Graves' hyperthyroidism and ophthalmopathy. A single record per CDR3 protein comes from TCRdb applying MiXCR to the multiplex PCR reads. The profile shows nearly 600,000 distinct CDR3 sequences, about 14% of them singletons. Sequencing input: blood. The receptors were gathered from a woman under 30 with Graves' ophthalmopathy. CDR3s include the opening cysteine and the closing phenylalanine or tryptophan. A D gene is named only where the DNA matches it firmly. Size is omitted from some rows. Given values are once, few, many or a class for expanded clones.

d_call	j_call	clone_size	v_call	cdr3_aa	cdr3_nt
.	TRBJ2-7	many	TRBV2	CASSETGLVPQEQYF	TGTGCCAGCAGTGAAACGGGTCTAGTCCCCCAAGAGCAGTACTTC
TRBD2	TRBJ2-2	few	TRBV30	CAWSVKTSGRAKSGELFF	TGTGCCTGGAGTGTAAAGACTAGCGGGAGGGCCAAATCCGGGGAGCTGTTTTTT
.	TRBJ2-5	many	TRBV2	CASNGHWETQYF	TGTGCCAGCAATGGTCATTGGGAGACCCAGTACTTC
.	TRBJ2-3	many	TRBV7-9	CASHCTDTQYF	TGTGCCAGCCACTGCACAGATACGCAGTATTTT
TRBD1	TRBJ1-1	many	TRBV29-1	CSVVRDRVSTEAFF	TGCAGCGTTGTCAGGGACAGGGTTTCTACTGAAGCTTTCTTT
.	TRBJ1-3	few	TRBV9	CASDPGTSGNTIYF	TGTGCCAGCGACCCGGGAACCTCTGGAAACACCATATATTTT
.	TRBJ2-2	few	TRBV11-1	CASSLLTGLTGELFF	TGTGCCAGCAGCTTATTGACAGGACTCACCGGGGAGCTGTTTTTT
TRBD2	TRBJ2-7	many	TRBV20-1	CSARYIAGFPSYEQYF	TGCAGTGCTAGATACATAGCGGGTTTCCCTTCCTACGAGCAGTACTTC
TRBD2	TRBJ2-7	.	TRBV6-1	CASSHGGTAREEQYF	TGTGCCAGCAGCCACGGCGGGACTGCGCGGGAGGAGCAGTACTTC
.	TRBJ1-4	many	TRBV30	CAWSGGPNEKLFF	TGTGCCTGGAGCGGCGGGCCGAATGAAAAACTGTTTTTT
.	TRBJ1-2	many	TRBV24-1	CATSEPTLNYGYTF	TGTGCCACCAGTGAACCTACCTTGAACTATGGCTACACCTTC
TRBD1	TRBJ2-6	.	TRBV7-3	CASSLAPTGGASGANVLTF	TGTGCCAGCAGCTTAGCCCCCACAGGGGGCGCGTCTGGGGCCAACGTCCTGACTTTC
.	TRBJ2-2	many	TRBV27	CASSSGERYTGELFF	TGTGCCAGCAGTTCTGGAGAGAGATACACCGGGGAGCTGTTTTTT
.	TRBJ2-1	many	TRBV7-9	CASSQRGDEQFF	TGTGCCAGCAGCCAACGGGGCGATGAGCAGTTCTTC
TRBD1	TRBJ1-2	few	TRBV2	CASSRDRRNGYTF	TGTGCCAGCAGCCGGGACAGGCGGAATGGCTACACCTTC
TRBD1	TRBJ2-1	many	TRBV29-1	CSVHRQGGNEQFF	TGCAGCGTCCATAGACAGGGTGGCAATGAGCAGTTCTTC
.	TRBJ2-2	once	TRBV7-3	CASSLTSRTGELFF	TGTGCCAGCAGCTTAACGTCAAGGACCGGGGAGCTGTTTTTT
.	TRBJ1-5	many	TRBV20-1	CSARDPREGGANQPQHF	TGCAGTGCTAGAGATCCCAGGGAGGGTGGGGCCAATCAGCCCCAGCATTTT
.	TRBJ2-2	many	TRBV30	CAWSAFRDSLFF	TGTGCCTGGAGTGCTTTCCGGGACTCGCTGTTTTTT
.	TRBJ1-1	many	TRBV6-1	CASGRELPTEAFF	TGTGCCAGCGGTAGAGAGTTACCCACTGAAGCTTTCTTT
TRBD1	TRBJ1-5	.	TRBV2	CASELLRPGGARQPQHF	TGTGCCAGCGAGTTGCTCCGACCAGGGGGCGCGAGGCAGCCCCAGCATTTT
.	TRBJ2-3	.	TRBV6-1	CASRPSTDTQYF	TGTGCCAGCAGACCGAGCACAGATACGCAGTATTTT
.	TRBJ2-1	few	TRBV19	CASSIAPTTQQFF	TGTGCCAGTAGTATAGCCCCGACTACGCAGCAGTTCTTC
.	TRBJ2-7	few	TRBV7-3	CASSLIRAGPAYEQYF	TGTGCCAGCAGCTTAATCCGGGCGGGCCCCGCCTACGAGCAGTACTTC
TRBD1	TRBJ1-2	.	TRBV28	CASSSRDRGWEGYTF	TGTGCCAGCAGTTCACGGGACAGGGGGTGGGAAGGCTACACCTTC
.	TRBJ2-1	many	TRBV6-1	CASSPPGLPSYNEQFF	TGTGCCAGCAGTCCCCCCGGACTCCCCTCCTACAATGAGCAGTTCTTC
TRBD1	TRBJ1-5	.	TRBV20-1	CSARDLGQGANQPQHF	TGCAGTGCTAGAGATTTGGGACAGGGGGCGAATCAGCCCCAGCATTTT
TRBD1	TRBJ2-7	many	TRBV12-3/TRBV12-4	CASSLSGGTTYEQYF	TGTGCCAGCAGCCTCTCAGGGGGTACGACCTACGAGCAGTACTTC
TRBD2	TRBJ2-1	many	TRBV7-7	CASSSGLAGFVNEQFF	TGTGCTAGCAGTTCGGGACTAGCGGGATTTGTAAATGAGCAGTTCTTC
TRBD1	TRBJ1-2	.	TRBV7-3	CASSRLTTGADYGYIF	TGTGCCAGCAGCCGACTGACTACAGGGGCGGACTATGGCTACATCTTC
TRBD2	TRBJ2-7	many	TRBV20-1	CSARPPGTRYEQYF	TGCAGTGCTAGACCCCCCGGGACTAGGTACGAGCAGTACTTC
.	TRBJ1-5	many	TRBV6-2/TRBV6-3	CASSYDGSPDQPQHF	TGTGCCAGCAGTTACGATGGCAGTCCCGATCAGCCCCAGCATTTT
TRBD2	TRBJ2-3	many	TRBV5-1	CASSRGTSEGTDTQYF	TGCGCCAGCAGCCGGGGGACTAGCGAAGGCACAGATACGCAGTATTTT
TRBD1	TRBJ2-2	many	TRBV20-1	CSARRGRGTGELFF	TGCAGTGCTAGAAGGGGGCGCGGCACCGGGGAGCTGTTTTTT
TRBD2	TRBJ2-1	many	TRBV7-9	CASSGRLAGRNEQFF	TGTGCCAGCAGCGGCCGACTAGCGGGAAGGAATGAGCAGTTCTTC
.	TRBJ1-1	.	TRBV11-1	CASGRTVNTEAFF	TGTGCCAGCGGCCGGACAGTGAACACTGAAGCTTTCTTC
.	TRBJ1-1	.	TRBV24-1	CATSVTGVPAFF	TGTGCCACCAGTGTCACGGGAGTACCAGCTTTCTTT
TRBD2	TRBJ2-3	many	TRBV28	CASSGTSLEDTQYF	TGTGCCAGCAGTGGGACTAGCCTAGAAGATACGCAGTATTTT
TRBD1	TRBJ2-1	few	TRBV19	CASLSRDRDFSHEQFF	TGTGCCAGCTTAAGCAGGGACAGGGACTTCTCTCATGAGCAGTTCTTC
TRBD1	TRBJ2-7	.	TRBV4-1	CASSHPPRDRNYEQYF	TGCGCCAGCAGCCACCCCCCCCGGGACAGAAACTACGAGCAGTACTTC
TRBD1	TRBJ2-7	few	TRBV7-2	CASSEYRGSPYEQYF	TGTGCCAGCAGCGAGTACAGGGGGTCTCCCTACGAGCAGTACTTC
.	TRBJ2-5	many	TRBV28	CASSPGAQETQYF	TGTGCCAGCAGTCCAGGGGCCCAAGAGACCCAGTACTTC
.	TRBJ2-7	many	TRBV7-2	CASSPILYRSYEQYF	TGTGCCAGCAGCCCGATTTTGTACAGGTCCTACGAGCAGTACTTC
TRBD1	TRBJ2-3	many	TRBV2	CASKLGQGASDTQYF	TGTGCCAGCAAACTAGGACAGGGGGCGTCAGATACGCAGTATTTT
TRBD2	TRBJ2-1	many	TRBV9	CASSVVGTTSGSHEQFF	TGTGCCAGCAGCGTAGTAGGGACGACTAGCGGGAGCCATGAGCAGTTCTTC
TRBD2	TRBJ2-5	.	TRBV7-9	CASSSTWTSVVGETQYF	TGTGCCAGCAGCTCGACGTGGACTAGTGTAGTTGGAGAGACCCAGTACTTC
.	TRBJ1-6	few	TRBV4-2	CASSRTEDNASPLHF	TGTGCCAGCAGCCGGACAGAAGATAACGCTTCACCCCTCCACTTT
TRBD2	TRBJ2-5	many	TRBV4-1	CASSQVAGGQETQYF	TGCGCCAGCAGCCAAGTAGCGGGAGGGCAAGAGACCCAGTACTTC
TRBD2	TRBJ2-3	many	TRBV29-1	CSGGSGSTDTQYF	TGCAGCGGGGGTAGCGGGAGCACAGATACGCAGTATTTT
.	TRBJ1-2	few	TRBV4-1	CASSQDKRADGYTF	TGCGCCAGCAGCCAAGATAAGCGCGCCGATGGCTACACCTTC
.	TRBJ2-1	many	TRBV11-3	CASSARYEQFF	TGTGCCAGCAGCGCCCGCTATGAGCAGTTCTTC
.	TRBJ2-7	.	TRBV18	CASSPPSNSYEQYF	TGTGCCAGCTCACCACCGAGCAACTCCTACGAGCAGTACTTC
.	TRBJ1-1	few	TRBV7-2	CASSPAHKNTEAFF	TGCGCCAGCAGCCCAGCTCACAAGAACACTGAAGCTTTCTTT
.	TRBJ1-3	many	TRBV6-1	CASAHRDDSGNTIYF	TGTGCCAGCGCCCACAGGGACGACTCTGGAAACACCATATATTTT
TRBD2	TRBJ2-7	many	TRBV3-1	CASSNTPGLVTYEQYF	TGTGCCAGCAGCAACACCCCGGGACTAGTGACCTACGAGCAGTACTTC